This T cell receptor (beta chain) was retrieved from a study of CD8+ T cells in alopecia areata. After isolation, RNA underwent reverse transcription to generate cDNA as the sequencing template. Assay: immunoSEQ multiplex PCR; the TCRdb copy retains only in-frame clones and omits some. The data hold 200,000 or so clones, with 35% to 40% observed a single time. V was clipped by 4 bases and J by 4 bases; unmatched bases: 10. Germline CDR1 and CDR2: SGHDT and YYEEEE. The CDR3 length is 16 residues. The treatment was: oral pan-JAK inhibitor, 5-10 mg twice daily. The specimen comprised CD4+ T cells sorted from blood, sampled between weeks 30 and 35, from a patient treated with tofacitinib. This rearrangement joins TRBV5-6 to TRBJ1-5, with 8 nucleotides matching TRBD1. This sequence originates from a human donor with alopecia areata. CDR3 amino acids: CASSPYTGGRNQPQHF. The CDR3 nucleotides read TGTGCCAGCAGCCCATACACAGGGGGAAGAAATCAGCCCCAGCATTTT.